This T cell receptor (beta chain) was recovered during a study of blood T cell repertoires in COVID-19. This CDR3 is 14 amino acids long. With 3 bases clipped from V and 7 bases from J, the junction kept 6 bases outside the gene matches. Germline lookup yields CDR1 SQVTM and CDR2 ANQGSEA. Produced via immunoSEQ multiplex PCR; TCRdb's table is partial and in-frame only. Among about 250,000 clones listed, roughly 88% were seen once. The receptor comes from a middle-aged woman who had been exposed to COVID-19. Material: PBMCs or T cells enriched from blood (not recorded which). This chain uses TRBV29-1 with TRBJ1-2, with 12 bases aligning to TRBD1. The CDR3 sequence: CSVDLRDRGLGYTF. The CDR3, as DNA: TGCAGCGTTGACCTCCGGGACAGGGGGCTTGGCTACACCTTC.